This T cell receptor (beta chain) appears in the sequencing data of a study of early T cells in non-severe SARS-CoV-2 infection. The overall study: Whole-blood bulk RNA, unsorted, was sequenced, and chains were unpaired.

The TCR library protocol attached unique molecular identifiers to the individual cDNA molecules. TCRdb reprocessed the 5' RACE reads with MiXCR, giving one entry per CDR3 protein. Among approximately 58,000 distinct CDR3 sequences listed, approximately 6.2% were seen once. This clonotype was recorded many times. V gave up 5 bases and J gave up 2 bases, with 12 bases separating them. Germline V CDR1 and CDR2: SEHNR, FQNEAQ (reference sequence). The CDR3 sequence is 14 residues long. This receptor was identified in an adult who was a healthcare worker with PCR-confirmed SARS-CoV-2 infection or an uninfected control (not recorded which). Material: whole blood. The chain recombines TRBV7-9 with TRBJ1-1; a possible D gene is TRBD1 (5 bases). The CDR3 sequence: CASSPGWGNTEAFF. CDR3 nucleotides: TGTGCCAGCAGCCCAGGATGGGGCAACACTGAAGCTTTCTTT.